The 32 T cell receptor beta chains below were found in one sample sequenced in a study of early stage breast cancer tumors. Only in-frame clones appear in the TCRdb table, and some are missing; sequencing was by immunoSEQ multiplex PCR. The repertoire has 50,000 or so clones, about 80% of them found once; the top ten carry under 1.5%. Sequencing was carried out using blood. The source is a person aged 45-60 years with breast cancer.

The chain uses TRBV7-4 and TRBJ1-1; 7 nucleotides line up with TRBD1. Trimming removed 6 bases from V and 6 bases from J; junction bases left unmatched: 16. Germline CDR1 and CDR2: SGHVT and SQSDAQ. This CDR3 contains 16 residues. The CDR3 DNA is TGTGCCAGCAGAATAGTCAGGGGGAAGAAAAGGGCTGAAGCTTTCTTT. It yields the protein CASRIVRGKKRAEAFF.

This sequence joins TRBV7-9 and TRBJ2-2; D is ambiguous. V lost 3 bases and J 1 base, leaving 12 bases between the germline ends. The CDR3 has 16 residues. Germline V gene lookup returns CDR1 SEHNR and CDR2 FQNEAQ (reference sequence). In DNA, the CDR3 is TGTGCCAGCAGCTTGGACGGCGGACGGAACACCGGGGAGCTGTTTTTT. Amino acids: CASSLDGGRNTGELFF.

The chain has TRBV7-2 and TRBJ2-5; TRBD2 agrees at 8 bases. The germline V gene encodes CDR1 SGHTA and CDR2 FQGNSA. The CDR3 runs to 17 residues. The V segment lost 1 base and the J segment 4 bases; nucleotides outside the gene matches: 11. The CDR3 DNA reads as TGTGCCAGCAGCTTAGTTGGGGGGTTGGCGGGAGGAGAGACCCAGTACTTC. It yields the protein CASSLVGGLAGGETQYF. The whole variable domain, remainder taken from reference TRBV7-2 and TRBJ2-5, is GAGVSQSPSNKVTEKGKDVELRCDPISGHTALYWYRQSLGQGLEFLIYFQGNSAPDKSGLPSDRFSAERTGGSVSTLTIQRTQQEDSAVYLCASSLVGGLAGGETQYFGPGTRLLVL.

The chain joins TRBV2 to TRBJ2-3; a weak D match, TRBD1 (6 bases). The V and J ends lost 6 bases and 1 base respectively, with 11 bases between them. The germline gives CDR1 SNHLY, CDR2 FYNNEI. The CDR3 has 14 amino acids. The CDR3 DNA reads as TGTGCCAGCAGGCAGGGGTCTGGCACAGATACGCAGTATTTT. Translation: CASRQGSGTDTQYF.

V and J are TRBV5-8 and TRBJ2-7; 7 bases map to TRBD2. Germline CDR1 reads SGHTS; CDR2 reads YDEGEE. This CDR3 is 16 amino acids long. With 2 bases clipped from V and 2 bases from J, the junction kept 10 bases outside the gene matches. The CDR3 sequence is CASSLGTIQSAYEQYF. The CDR3, as DNA: TGTGCCAGCAGCTTAGGGACTATCCAGTCCGCCTACGAGCAGTACTTC.

By share, this clone counts as medium-sized. The chain carries TRBV5-6 and TRBJ2-7, with D possibly TRBD2 on 5 matching bases. Trimming took 0 bases from V and 3 from J, leaving 10 bases between them. Germline values: CDR1 SGHDT, CDR2 YYEEEE. The CDR3 is 14 amino acids. CDR3: CASSLGLGSYEQYF. The CDR3 bases are TGTGCCAGCAGCTTGGGTTTGGGGAGCTACGAGCAGTACTTC.

The rearrangement links TRBV29-1 to TRBJ1-3; 9 positions match TRBD1. This CDR3 contains 14 residues. Trimming at V came to 5 bases and at J to 7 bases, leaving 9 bases not matched to a gene. Germline CDR1 and CDR2: SQVTM and ANQGSEA. CDR3: CSVSGTGGANTIYF. In DNA form, the CDR3 reads TGCAGCGTTTCCGGAACAGGGGGCGCGAACACCATATATTTT.

This chain uses TRBV18 with TRBJ1-1, with D possibly being TRBD1 (6 bases). The germline CDR1 and CDR2 sequences are KGHSH and LQKENI. The V and J ends lost 3 bases and 7 bases respectively, with 15 bases between them. The CDR3 totals 14 residues. Here the CDR3 DNA reads TGTGCCAGCTCACCCGAGGAGGGGGGCGTTGAAGCTTTCTTT. Protein product: CASSPEEGGVEAFF.

The chain joins TRBV25-1 to TRBJ2-5; 7 bases match TRBD1. This CDR3 contains 15 residues. V lost 8 bases, J lost 4 bases, and 13 bases stayed unmatched. Per the germline V gene, CDR1 is MGHDK and CDR2 is SYGVNS. CDR3 amino acids: CASRSGTGVPETQYF. CDR3 bases: TGTGCCAGCCGCTCAGGCACAGGGGTGCCAGAGACCCAGTACTTC.

CDR3 residues: CASSYRGTYNEQFF. CDR3 nucleotides: TGTGCCAGCAGTTACAGGGGGACCTACAATGAGCAGTTCTTC. V usage is TRBV6-5 and J usage is TRBJ2-1; D is perhaps TRBD1 (6 bases). The CDR3 is made up of 14 amino acids. V was trimmed by 2 bases and J by 2 bases, leaving 7 bases between them. Germline lookup yields CDR1 MNHEY and CDR2 SVGAGI.

The chain is built from TRBV5-7 and TRBJ2-1, with 11 nucleotides matching TRBD1. TRBV5-7 is an open reading frame, and its role is uncertain. V was clipped by 4 bases and J by 6 bases; unmatched bases: 6. The length of the CDR3 is 15 residues. Written as DNA, the CDR3 is TGTGCCAGCAGCCTGGACAGGGGGCCCTTCAATGAGCAGTTCTTC. Residues: CASSLDRGPFNEQFF.

This sequence joins TRBV4-3 and TRBJ1-4; TRBD1 matches at 8 bases. Germline CDR1 is LGHNA and CDR2 is YSLEER. V lost 1 base to trimming and J lost 11 bases; unmatched junction nucleotides: 9. CDR3 size: 15 residues. The CDR3 here is CASSQGTGTGKKLFF. The CDR3 nucleotides are TGCGCCAGCAGCCAAGGGACCGGGACAGGAAAGAAACTGTTTTTT.

This clone was found once. The chain combines TRBV18 with TRBJ2-1, with 10 bases fitting TRBD2. The CDR3 covers 15 residues. Germline V gene sequence: CDR1 KGHSH, CDR2 LQKENI. J was trimmed by 10 bases and V by 6 bases; bases with no gene match: 12. CDR3 residues: CASSDWTSGVWEQFF. The CDR3 DNA is TGTGCCAGCTCCGATTGGACTAGCGGAGTCTGGGAGCAGTTCTTC.

The V gene is TRBV5-1, the J gene TRBJ2-7; D is unclear. Germline V gene data show CDR1 as SGHRS and CDR2 as YFSETQ. This CDR3 contains 13 residues. V lost 1 base to trimming and J lost 2 bases, with 7 bases between them. CDR3 sequence reads: CASSLSQAYEQYF. The DNA of the CDR3 is TGCGCCAGCAGCTTGAGTCAGGCCTACGAGCAGTACTTC.

The chain employs TRBV29-1 and TRBJ1-1, with 9 nucleotides matching TRBD1. There are 14 residues in the CDR3. With 8 bases clipped from V and 0 bases from J, the junction kept 7 bases outside the gene matches. The germline V gene has CDR1 SQVTM and CDR2 ANQGSEA. The CDR3 sequence is CSLRRTGVNTEAFF. The CDR3 DNA reads TGCAGCTTACGACGGACAGGGGTGAACACTGAAGCTTTCTTT.

The J gene is TRBJ2-4, the V gene TRBV30; no reliable D call. Germline CDR1 reads GTSNPN; CDR2 reads SVGIG (reference sequence). Trimming left V 5 bases short and J 3 bases short, with 11 bases between. There are 13 residues in the CDR3. The chain's CDR3 is CAWEKAGKNIQYF. The CDR3 nucleotides are TGTGCCTGGGAGAAAGCAGGCAAAAACATTCAGTACTTC.

The V and J genes are TRBV15 and TRBJ1-2; no clear D. This CDR3 is built from 14 residues. V was pared by 0 bases and J by 4 bases, with 9 bases between. Germline V gene lookup returns CDR1 LNHNV and CDR2 YYDKDF (reference sequence). The DNA of the CDR3 is TGTGCCACCAGCAGAGATAGAGGGAGCTATGGCTACACCTTC. Protein product: CATSRDRGSYGYTF.

In DNA form, the CDR3 reads TGCGCCAGCAGCCAAGTCCCGGGATCAGAGCAGTACTTC. Protein sequence: CASSQVPGSEQYF. The V call is TRBV4-3, the J call TRBJ2-7; TRBD2 might be the D (5 bases). The CDR3 extends over 13 amino acids. Trimming took 1 base from V and 7 from J, leaving 11 bases between them. CDR1 and CDR2 (germline): LGHNA, YSLEER.

V is TRBV6-5 and J is TRBJ2-7; 9 nucleotides align to TRBD1. From germline, CDR1 is MNHEY and CDR2 SVGAGI. V lost 2 bases, J lost 7 bases, and 6 bases stayed unmatched. The CDR3 has 14 residues. The CDR3 reads CASSYAQGAGEQYF. The DNA for the CDR3 is TGTGCCAGCAGTTACGCACAGGGGGCAGGGGAGCAGTACTTC.

This clone has only one observation. J is TRBJ2-3 and V is TRBV5-1; D not resolved. CDR1 is SGHRS, CDR2 YFSETQ, per germline. Deletions cut 2 bases from V and 6 bases from J, with 16 bases between. This CDR3 region has 15 residues. CDR3 nucleotide sequence: TGCGCCAGCAGCTTCGATGGGCCACCTCCGGATACGCAGTATTTT. This gives the protein CASSFDGPPPDTQYF. Variable domain in full (rest from reference TRBV5-1 and TRBJ2-3): KAGVTQTPRYLIKTRGQQVTLSCSPISGHRSVSWYQQTPGQGLQFLFEYFSETQRNKGNFPGRFSGRQFSNSRSEMNVSTLELGDSALYLCASSFDGPPPDTQYFGPGTRLTVL.

The gene calls are TRBV10-1 and TRBJ1-5, with a possible D match to TRBD1 (6 bases). This CDR3 region has 20 residues. With 7 bases removed from V and 5 bases from J, the gap between germline ends came to 33 bases. Per the germline V gene, CDR1 is WNHNN and CDR2 is SYGVQD (reference sequence). The CDR3 DNA is TGCGCCAGCAACTCCTACGCTATACAGGGCGATGGGTCAATGGATCAGCCCCAGCATTTT. It encodes CASNSYAIQGDGSMDQPQHF.

V and J are TRBV5-6 and TRBJ2-5, with a weak D call TRBD1 (5 bases). Trimming removed 0 bases at V and 4 bases at J, with 10 bases between. There are 14 residues in the CDR3. Germline CDR1 is SGHDT and CDR2 is YYEEEE. CDR3: CASSLGRGRETQYF. Written as DNA, the CDR3 is TGTGCCAGCAGCTTGGGAAGGGGTCGAGAGACCCAGTACTTC.

The V and J genes are TRBV2 and TRBJ2-7, with 10 positions matching TRBD2. V dropped 2 bases and J dropped 5; count of bases not matched to a gene: 3. In germline, CDR1 is SNHLY, CDR2 FYNNEI. The CDR3 runs 14 residues. Written as DNA, the CDR3 is TGTGCCAGCAGTGAATGGCTAGCGGGAGACGAGCAGTACTTC. This encodes CASSEWLAGDEQYF.

This clone has a handful of counts. V usage is TRBV6-1 and J usage is TRBJ1-5, with 7 bases that match TRBD1. V was pared by 0 bases and J by 7 bases, with 3 bases of the junction left unmatched. Germline CDR1 is MNHNS and CDR2 is SASEGT. The CDR3 spans 14 residues. The CDR3 DNA is TGTGCCAGCAGTGAAGCGACAGGGCCCCAGCCCCAGCATTTT. It encodes CASSEATGPQPQHF.

CDR3 region: CAISETRLRGNTGELFF. DNA of the CDR3: TGTGCCATCAGTGAGACTCGATTAAGGGGTAACACCGGGGAGCTGTTTTTT. The V gene is TRBV10-3, the J gene TRBJ2-2; possible D gene TRBD1, 5 bases. The V end was cut by 2 bases, the J end by 2 bases, with 15 bases between. This CDR3 is built from 17 residues. CDR1 is ENHRY, CDR2 SYGVKD, per germline.

This clone was observed a single time. This sequence joins TRBV27 and TRBJ2-7; 9 bases are a match to TRBD2. The V segment lost 6 bases and the J segment 0 bases; nucleotides outside the gene matches: 12. Per the germline V gene, CDR1 is MNHEY and CDR2 is SMNVEV (reference sequence). The CDR3 consists of 17 residues. The CDR3 nucleotides read TGTGCCAGCAGCTCACCCCGAAGCGGGGGGAGCTCCTACGAGCAGTACTTC. It yields the protein CASSSPRSGGSSYEQYF.

The rearrangement uses TRBV6-6 and TRBJ1-2; TRBD1 matches at 7 bases. The ends lost 0 bases at V and 6 bases at J; junction bases unmatched: 10. Germline CDR1 reads MNHNY; CDR2 reads SVGAGI (reference sequence). The CDR3 is 16 amino acids. The CDR3: CASSYSLRDSTNGYTF. The CDR3 coding sequence is TGTGCCAGCAGTTACTCCCTTCGGGACAGTACAAATGGCTACACCTTC.

The chain carries TRBV12-5 and TRBJ2-5; D may correspond to TRBD1 or TRBD2 (6 bases each). Germline CDR1 LGHNT, CDR2 FRNRAP. V lost 6 bases to trimming and J lost 2 bases, with 16 bases between them. The CDR3 is 15 residues long. The CDR3 sequence: CASGLGGGLQETQYF. In DNA, the CDR3 is TGTGCTAGTGGCCTGGGGGGCGGGTTACAAGAGACCCAGTACTTC. The complete variable domain, with remaining parts taken from reference TRBV12-5 and TRBJ2-5, reads DARVTQTPRHKVTEMGQEVTMRCQPILGHNTVFWYRQTMMQGLELLAYFRNRAPLDDSGMPKDRFSAEMPDATLATLKIQPSEPRDSAVYFCASGLGGGLQETQYFGPGTRLLVL.

This clone was counted only a few times. J is TRBJ1-5 and V is TRBV19, with no clear D. V lost 7 bases and J lost 4, with 8 bases in between. The germline CDR1 and CDR2 sequences are LNHDA and SQIVND (reference sequence). CDR3 length: 12 amino acids. CDR3 amino acids: CASTRSNQPQHF. The CDR3 DNA reads as TGTGCCAGTACCCGTTCGAATCAGCCCCAGCATTTT.

The chain uses TRBV11-2 and TRBJ1-5, with D perhaps matching TRBD1 (5 bases). CDR3 length equals 15 residues. Germline CDR1 and CDR2: SGHAT and FQNNGV. Trimming removed 1 base at V and 4 bases at J, with 11 bases between. This CDR3 reads CASSLGAGGNQPQHF. The CDR3 DNA follows: TGTGCCAGCAGCTTAGGGGCCGGGGGTAATCAGCCCCAGCATTTT.

This sequence joins TRBV5-1 and TRBJ2-3; unclear D gene. The CDR3 is made up of 14 amino acids. Trimming stripped 4 bases from V and 0 bases from J, with 9 bases between. Germline V CDR1 and CDR2: SGHRS, YFSETQ. In nucleotides, the CDR3 is TGCGCCAGCAGCGCCTCGACTAGCACAGATACGCAGTATTTT. This encodes CASSASTSTDTQYF. The full variable domain, with the rest looked up from reference TRBV5-1 and TRBJ2-3, is KAGVTQTPRYLIKTRGQQVTLSCSPISGHRSVSWYQQTPGQGLQFLFEYFSETQRNKGNFPGRFSGRQFSNSRSEMNVSTLELGDSALYLCASSASTSTDTQYFGPGTRLTVL.

This chain links TRBV6-5 with TRBJ1-1; no reliable D call. Trimming took 6 bases from V and 2 from J, leaving 16 bases between them. Germline V gene data show CDR1 as MNHEY and CDR2 as SVGAGI. There are 15 residues in the CDR3. CDR3 in DNA: TGTGCCAGCAGCTCACTCGTCCGACAAAACACTGAAGCTTTCTTT. This translates into CASSSLVRQNTEAFF.